The next 25 T cell receptor beta chains were all read from a single sample in a study of vaccination and CD4 T cells after COVID-19. Described treatment: approximately nine-day PBMC culture with coronavirus spike peptide pools or control peptides (ViraFEST assay). The unexposed donor provided CD4+ T cells, which were taken before the COVID-19 pandemic (2011-2018). These receptors have no known antigen. The Oncomine TCR Beta short-read assay was applied to DNA of cultured CD4+ T cells. TCRdb analysed the PCR reads with MiXCR anew, one entry per CDR3 protein. The table lists 5,000 to 7,500 distinct CDR3 sequences, roughly 53% of them singletons, with 26% in the top ten. The specimen sequenced was CD4+ T cells from blood, cultured in vitro. The origin of the receptors is a human donor in good health.

The chain employs TRBV20-1 and TRBJ2-5; D is undetermined. V was cut by 0 bases and J by 1 base, with 12 bases left in between. Germline loops: CDR1 DFQATT, CDR2 SNEGSKA (reference sequence). The CDR3 length is 15 residues. The DNA of the CDR3 is TGCAGTGCTAGAGAACGCCCCCTAGTCCAAGAGACCCAGTACTTC. Encoded protein: CSARERPLVQETQYF.

Notes on this clonotype: Germline is not matched at one junction end, which may reflect a read error. The rearrangement uses TRBV20-1 and TRBJ2-1; 11 bases line up with TRBD2. This CDR3 is built from 19 residues. Per germline, CDR1 DFQATT and CDR2 SNEGSKA (reference sequence). CDR3 sequence: CGARVGLAGGPSSYNEQFF. Written as DNA, the CDR3 is TGCGGTGCTAGAGTAGGGCTAGCGGGGGGCCCCAGCTCCTACAATGAGCAGTTCTTC.

In this sample, this clonotype turned up a few times. The chain is built from TRBV2 and TRBJ1-2, with a tentative D call TRBD1 (5 bases). The germline V and J ends were trimmed by 0 bases and 8 bases, with 16 bases remaining between them. Germline assignment: CDR1 SNHLY and CDR2 FYNNEI. The CDR3 contains 15 residues. The DNA for the CDR3 is TGTGCCAGCAGTGAAGCCGAACGAGCAGGGATGGGCTACACCTTC. This encodes CASSEAERAGMGYTF.

The sample holds a few counts of this clonotype. The V and J genes are TRBV20-1 and TRBJ2-1, with unresolved D. Trimming took off 1 base at V and 5 bases at J, with 3 bases between the two ends. Germline V gives CDR1 DFQATT, CDR2 SNEGSKA (reference sequence). The CDR3 contains 11 residues. The CDR3 DNA follows: TGCAGTGCTAGAGGCAACAATGAGCAGTTCTTC. Translated, it gives CSARGNNEQFF.

This clonotype was observed a handful of times. The rearrangement links TRBV6-1 to TRBJ1-1; TRBD1 is a possible D gene (5 bases). With 5 bases removed from V and 5 bases from J, the gap between germline ends came to 12 bases. The CDR3 is 13 amino acids. Germline V CDR1 and CDR2: MNHNS, SASEGT. The chain's CDR3 is CASSNLGATEAFF. The CDR3, as DNA: TGTGCCAGCAGTAACCTTGGGGCGACTGAAGCTTTCTTT.

The chain carries TRBV2 and TRBJ2-7; 8 positions match TRBD2. The CDR3 contains 18 residues. J was trimmed by 0 bases and V by 2 bases; bases with no gene match: 12. Germline V gene sequence: CDR1 SNHLY, CDR2 FYNNEI. The CDR3 spells CASSESVSQRGSSYEQYF. CDR3 nucleotide sequence: TGTGCCAGCAGTGAATCGGTATCGCAGCGGGGGAGCTCCTACGAGCAGTACTTC.

The gene calls are TRBV5-4 and TRBJ2-1; TRBD2 matches at 10 bases. Germline trimming cut 4 bases from V and 10 bases from J; bases unmatched to any gene: 8. The CDR3 totals 14 residues. Germline V CDR1 and CDR2: SGHNT, YYREEE (reference sequence). DNA of the CDR3: TGTGCCAGCAGCCCTAGCGGGAGATCGGCCGAGCAGTTCTTC. It codes for CASSPSGRSAEQFF. The full variable domain, in which reference TRBV5-4 and TRBJ2-1 provide the parts outside the CDR3, is ETGVTQSPTHLIKTRGQQVTLRCSSQSGHNTVSWYQQALGQGPQFIFQYYREEENGRGNFPPRFSGLQFPNYSSELNVNALELDDSALYLCASSPSGRSAEQFFGPGTRLTVL.

This chain connects TRBV6-1 to TRBJ1-2, with D perhaps matching TRBD1 (5 bases). V was pared by 5 bases and J by 6 bases, with 10 bases between. There are 12 residues in the CDR3. Per germline, CDR1 MNHNS and CDR2 SASEGT. CDR3 bases: TGTGCCAGCAGTACCGGGACTCATGGCTACACCTTC. Translated, it gives CASSTGTHGYTF.

The rearrangement joins TRBV6-1 to TRBJ1-2; 10 nucleotides agree with TRBD1. Trimming at V came to 7 bases and at J to 7 bases, leaving 9 bases not matched to a gene. CDR1 is MNHNS, CDR2 SASEGT, per germline. The CDR3 covers 14 residues. In DNA, the CDR3 is TGTGCCAGCACTGACAGGGGGCCTTCGGTTGGCTACACCTTC. Protein sequence: CASTDRGPSVGYTF.

In its sample, this clonotype was seen a few times. The CDR3 DNA is TGCGCCAGCAGCCAAGATCAAGAAACCTCGTACCAAGAGACCCAGTACTTC. Translation: CASSQDQETSYQETQYF. The chain combines TRBV4-1 with TRBJ2-5, with unresolved D. Germline V gene lookup returns CDR1 MGHRA and CDR2 YSYEKL. The CDR3 extends over 17 amino acids. The V end lost 0 bases, the J end lost 0 bases, and 14 bases lay between the germline ends.

V and J are TRBV20-1 and TRBJ2-7, with 11 bases matching TRBD2. V was clipped by 5 bases and J by 7 bases; unmatched bases: 13. CDR1 and CDR2 (germline): DFQATT, SNEGSKA (reference sequence). The CDR3 is made up of 15 amino acids. The CDR3 DNA reads as TGCAGTGCTCGTGGACTTAGCGGGAGGGTAAGAGAGCAGTACTTC. The encoded protein is CSARGLSGRVREQYF.

The chain links TRBV4-1 to TRBJ1-2; perhaps TRBD1 as D (6 bases). The germline CDR1 and CDR2 sequences are MGHRA and YSYEKL. The CDR3 spans 15 residues. Trimming shortened V by 0 bases and J by 7 bases, and 15 bases separated the two germline ends. The CDR3 protein is CASSQEGGRGAGYTF. The CDR3 DNA reads TGCGCCAGCAGCCAAGAAGGGGGGCGCGGGGCTGGCTACACCTTC.

The chain combines TRBV28 with TRBJ1-6; D may be TRBD1 (5 bases). Germline CDR1 MDHEN, CDR2 SYDVKM. The CDR3 consists of 16 residues. Trimming removed 2 bases at V and 3 bases at J, with 11 bases between. CDR3 bases: TGTGCCAGCAGTTTAATCCCAGGGAACTATAATTCACCCCTCCACTTT. Translating gives CASSLIPGNYNSPLHF.

This clonotype was counted a few times. The chain recombines TRBV7-7 with TRBJ2-5, with 12 bases lining up with TRBD2. V trimming: 1 base; J trimming: 5 bases; junction bases outside the gene matches: 5. Germline V gene sequence: CDR1 SSHAT, CDR2 FNYEAQ (reference sequence). This CDR3 region has 16 residues. The CDR3 DNA reads as TGTGCCAGCAGCTTAGGGACTAGCGGGGTATGGGAGACCCAGTACTTC. Translation: CASSLGTSGVWETQYF. The full variable domain, completed using reference TRBV7-7 and TRBJ2-5, is GAGVSQSPRYKVTKRGQDVTLRCDPISSHATLYWYQQALGQGPEFLTYFNYEAQPDKSGLPSDRFSAERPEGSISTLTIQRTEQRDSAMYRCASSLGTSGVWETQYFGPGTRLLVL.

This rearrangement joins TRBV5-1 to TRBJ2-1; D is possibly TRBD2 (5 bases). The CDR3 contains 14 residues. CDR1 is SGHRS and CDR2 is YFSETQ in the germline V gene. V was trimmed by 5 bases and J by 5 bases, leaving 14 bases between them. The CDR3 DNA reads TGCGCCAGCAGTCGCGGGCAAGCCGACAATGAGCAGTTCTTC. Its protein product is CASSRGQADNEQFF.

The chain has TRBV19 and TRBJ1-2; D possibly corresponds to TRBD1 (5 bases). The CDR3 is 17 amino acids. Germline V gene lookup returns CDR1 LNHDA and CDR2 SQIVND (reference sequence). Trimming left V 6 bases short and J 2 bases short, with 22 bases between. The CDR3 sequence: CASRRQLTGRANYGYTF. The CDR3 coding sequence is TGTGCCAGTAGGAGACAACTAACAGGTCGGGCAAACTATGGCTACACCTTC.

The chain carries TRBV6-1 and TRBJ1-2; D remains unclear. Germline V gene lookup returns CDR1 MNHNS and CDR2 SASEGT. CDR3 length: 11 residues. V lost 8 bases and J 5 bases, leaving 9 bases between the germline ends. CDR3 sequence: CASRWEYGYTF. The CDR3 nucleotides are TGTGCCAGCCGCTGGGAGTATGGCTACACCTTC.

The genes are TRBV27 and TRBJ2-3; weak D call: TRBD2 (5 bases). The germline V gene has CDR1 MNHEY and CDR2 SMNVEV (reference sequence). With 2 bases removed from V and 5 bases from J, the gap between germline ends came to 17 bases. This CDR3 has 16 residues. DNA of the CDR3: TGTGCCAGCAGTTTAGGTGGGAGCCGGGTCGGAGATACGCAGTATTTT. It translates to CASSLGGSRVGDTQYF.

This chain links TRBV6-2 or TRBV6-3 with TRBJ1-6; 7 bases align to TRBD1. V was pared by 6 bases and J by 5 bases, with 7 bases of the junction left unmatched. Germline assignment: CDR1 MNHEY and CDR2 SVGEGT. CDR3 length equals 15 residues. The CDR3 region has the DNA TGTGCCAGCAGAGACCGGGACAGAGATAATTCACCCCTCCACTTT. It translates to CASRDRDRDNSPLHF.

The chain uses TRBV6-5 and TRBJ1-2, with D unclear. Germline CDR1 is MNHEY and CDR2 is SVGAGI. This CDR3 has 17 residues. Trimming stripped 4 bases from V and 5 bases from J, with 23 bases between. DNA of the CDR3: TGTGCCAGCAGTTCCGCAAGTCATGCCGACGCCTCTTATGGCTACACCTTC. The encoded protein is CASSSASHADASYGYTF.

The table lists this clonotype with a count of one. The chain links TRBV6-2 or TRBV6-3 to TRBJ2-1; no reliable D call. Germline V lookup: CDR1 MNHEY, CDR2 SVGEGT. The CDR3 is 14 residues long. Trimming pared 2 bases from V and 3 bases from J, leaving 8 bases between. The CDR3 protein is CASSYVLNYNEQFF. CDR3 nucleotide sequence: TGTGCCAGCAGTTACGTGTTAAACTACAATGAGCAGTTCTTC.

The chain is built from TRBV7-2 and TRBJ2-5; D ambiguous. In germline, CDR1 is SGHTA, CDR2 FQGNSA. Trimming stripped 5 bases from V and 1 base from J, with 2 bases between. The length of the CDR3 is 11 residues. The CDR3 DNA is TGTGCCAGCAGCGCCCAAGAGACCCAGTACTTC. As protein: CASSAQETQYF.

The CDR3 DNA reads TGTGCCAGCAGTTTATTGGGACAGGGGGAGAGAACTGAAGCTTTCTTT. Its protein is CASSLLGQGERTEAFF. The rearrangement joins TRBV28 to TRBJ1-1; TRBD1 matches 11 bases. Trimming at V came to 1 base and at J to 5 bases, leaving 6 bases not matched to a gene. This CDR3 has 16 residues. In germline, CDR1 is MDHEN, CDR2 SYDVKM.

J is TRBJ1-1 and V is TRBV11-2, with TRBD1 matching 11 bases. V trimming: 5 bases; J trimming: 6 bases; junction bases outside the gene matches: 5. CDR1 and CDR2 from the germline V gene are SGHAT and FQNNGV. The CDR3 covers 14 residues. The CDR3 DNA reads as TGTGCCAGCAGCGTCGGGACAGGGGGTGCTGAAGCTTTCTTT. Its protein product is CASSVGTGGAEAFF.

The chain employs TRBV20-1 and TRBJ2-2; TRBD2 might be the D (5 bases). The CDR3 covers 15 residues. The germline V gene has CDR1 DFQATT and CDR2 SNEGSKA (reference sequence). Trimming removed 8 bases from V and 3 bases from J, with 19 bases in between. The CDR3 spells CSLGGVGKHTGELFF. As DNA, the CDR3 is TGCAGTCTCGGTGGTGTCGGGAAACACACCGGGGAGCTGTTTTTT.